A single count supports the clone carrying this T cell receptor beta chain. Germline CDR1 reads GTSNPN; CDR2 reads SVGIG (reference sequence). The CDR3 has 12 residues. Deletions cut 8 bases from V and 8 bases from J, with 16 bases between. Time point defined: neoterminal ileum biopsy at postoperative endoscopy, about 6 months after surgery. Produced via immunoSEQ multiplex PCR; TCRdb's table is partial and in-frame only. The sample consists of about 520 clones, roughly 86% of them appearing once. This specimen comes from a study of T cell repertoires in ileal Crohn's disease. The gene calls are TRBV30 and TRBJ2-1; D gene uncertain. The clonotype comes from an adult with Crohn's disease. Sequences were obtained from ileal tissue. The CDR3 loop is CAGRRGMDEQFF. The DNA for the CDR3 is TGTGCCGGGCGTAGAGGTATGGATGAGCAGTTCTTC.